Following are 12 T cell receptor beta chains from one sample sequenced in a study of T-cell memory formation after mild COVID-19. MiXCR was run by TCRdb on the 5' RACE reads, yielding one entry per CDR3 protein. The sample includes about half a million distinct CDR3 sequences, approximately 18% of them seen just once. Sequencing was carried out using PBMCs or a T cell subset sorted from them (not recorded which). These TCRs come from an adult woman who had mild COVID-19 (a few samples of this study predate the infection). Cell type and time point are not known.

V usage is TRBV19 and J usage is TRBJ2-5, with D tentatively TRBD2 (5 bases). Trimming removed 3 bases at V and 2 bases at J, with 7 bases between. Germline CDR1 LNHDA, CDR2 SQIVND (reference sequence). The CDR3 loop spans 13 amino acids. CDR3 DNA: TGTGCCAGTAGTATTACGGGACAAGAGACCCAGTACTTC. This sequence encodes CASSITGQETQYF.

This chain links TRBV4-1 with TRBJ2-7; unclear D gene. The CDR3 is 14 amino acids. CDR1 and CDR2 from the germline V gene are MGHRA and YSYEKL. The V end was cut by 5 bases, the J end by 1 base, with 12 bases between. The CDR3 DNA follows: TGCGCCAGCAGCAAGAGTCCAGGTTCCTACGAGCAGTACTTC. This codes for CASSKSPGSYEQYF.

This clonotype was seen a few times. The chain joins TRBV12-3 or TRBV12-4 to TRBJ2-1; 10 bases agree with TRBD1. V lost 5 bases to trimming and J lost 9 bases; unmatched junction nucleotides: 10. The CDR3 length is 15 residues. The CDR3 bases are TGTGCCAGCAGTACCGGGACAGGGGATCTCGCTGAGCAGTTCTTC. Its protein product is CASSTGTGDLAEQFF.

The chain carries TRBV25-1 and TRBJ2-2, with 10 bases lining up with TRBD1. The CDR3 consists of 12 residues. With V trimmed by 7 bases and J by 15 bases, 8 bases remained unmatched. Germline CDR1 MGHDK, CDR2 SYGVNS. In nucleotides, the CDR3 is TGTGCCAGCACTCCGGGACAGGGGATGTTGTTTTTT. Protein sequence: CASTPGQGMLFF.

This clonotype has at least ten counts. The CDR3 loop reads CASSKVSGRSRNEQYF. The CDR3 DNA sequence: TGTGCCAGCAGCAAAGTGAGCGGGCGGTCCAGGAACGAGCAGTACTTC. The V call is TRBV21-1, the J call TRBJ2-7; the DNA was not compared with TRBD2, the D call given in the table. TRBV21-1 is classified as a pseudogene. There are 16 residues in the CDR3.

This clonotype was counted a few times. The rearrangement joins TRBV4-3 to TRBJ2-7; TRBD2 aligns across 8 bases. J gave up 6 bases and V 1 base, and 8 bases lay outside the gene matches. The CDR3 covers 15 residues. The germline V gene has CDR1 LGHNA and CDR2 YSLEER. CDR3 nucleotide sequence: TGCGCCAGCAGCCAAGTTTCAGGGCGGGGGGTCGAGCAGTACTTC. Translation gives CASSQVSGRGVEQYF.

The chain employs TRBV27 and TRBJ2-7, with D perhaps being TRBD1 or TRBD2 (6 bases each). Trimming cost V 5 bases and J 3 bases, with 14 bases left between them. CDR1 MNHEY and CDR2 SMNVEV come from the germline V gene (reference sequence). The CDR3 extends over 14 amino acids. CDR3 sequence: CASSIRGVGYEQYF. CDR3 DNA sequence: TGTGCCAGCAGTATAAGGGGGGTTGGCTACGAGCAGTACTTC.

The sample holds a few counts of this clonotype. The chain is built from TRBV27 and TRBJ2-7; the match to TRBD1 covers 9 bases. Germline CDR1 MNHEY, CDR2 SMNVEV (reference sequence). This CDR3 contains 15 residues. The trim removed 5 bases at V and 5 bases at J, leaving 10 bases unmatched. The CDR3 bases are TGTGCCAGCAGTCAAACCGGGACAGGGAACAACGAGCAGTACTTC. This encodes CASSQTGTGNNEQYF.

This clonotype was detected only a few times. The chain has TRBV4-2 and TRBJ2-1, with 7 bases matching TRBD1. CDR3 length equals 15 residues. Per germline, CDR1 LGHNA and CDR2 YNFKEQ. J lost 3 bases, V lost 4 bases, and 6 bases had no gene match. CDR3 region: CASSLFRDSYNEQFF. In nucleotides, the CDR3 is TGTGCCAGCAGCCTTTTCCGGGACAGCTACAATGAGCAGTTCTTC.

The V and J genes are TRBV20-1 and TRBJ2-1; no definite D call. Trimming cost V 6 bases and J 0 bases, with 12 bases left between them. Germline-derived CDR1 and CDR2 are DFQATT and SNEGSKA (reference sequence). This CDR3 has 14 amino acids. CDR3 in amino acids: CSALDLSSYNEQFF. DNA for the CDR3: TGCAGTGCCCTGGACCTGTCCTCCTACAATGAGCAGTTCTTC.

The chain carries TRBV3-1 and TRBJ2-1; D may match TRBD1 or TRBD2 (5 bases each). Per germline, CDR1 LGHDT and CDR2 YNNKEL (reference sequence). V gave up 5 bases and J gave up 2 bases, with 13 bases separating them. This CDR3 has 15 amino acids. The DNA for the CDR3 is TGTGCCAGCAGCGTGGGACCGGGACCCTACAATGAGCAGTTCTTC. Protein: CASSVGPGPYNEQFF.

This clonotype was recorded many times. J is TRBJ2-1 and V is TRBV12-3 or TRBV12-4; D could derive from TRBD1 or TRBD2 (5 bases each). This CDR3 contains 15 residues. V gave up 5 bases and J gave up 2 bases, with 13 bases separating them. Here the CDR3 reads CASSSRDPAYNEQFF. In DNA form, the CDR3 reads TGTGCCAGCAGTAGCCGGGACCCCGCCTACAATGAGCAGTTCTTC.